This T cell receptor beta chain originates from a study of beta chain features in type 1 diabetes. Study overall: All of the samples together had approximately 100,000,000 sorted cells examined. Study-wide points: When VDJ junctions were examined, type 1 diabetes patients showed fewer insertions and more deletions.

As regards this clone: Its antigen is currently unknown.

Of the isolated RNA, all was reverse transcribed, and so the sequenced material was expressed TCRB transcripts. Only in-frame clones appear in the TCRdb table, and some are missing; sequencing was by immunoSEQ multiplex PCR. This sample has some 150,000 clones; 11% occur once, and the top ten carry over 2%. Germline loops: CDR1 LNHNV, CDR2 YYDKDF (reference sequence). The CDR3 length is 13 residues. Trimming took 5 bases from V and 2 from J, leaving 9 bases between them. This TCR was recovered from a man aged 18 to 30 in good health. V and J are TRBV15 and TRBJ2-5; D might be TRBD2 (6 bases). The sequencing sample was made of central memory CD4+ T cells from blood. CDR3 in amino acids: CATSGGTQETQYF. The CDR3 DNA reads as TGTGCCACCAGCGGCGGGACTCAAGAGACCCAGTACTTC. The full variable domain, with the rest looked up from reference TRBV15 and TRBJ2-5, is DAMVIQNPRYQVTQFGKPVTLSCSQTLNHNVMYWYQQKSSQAPKLLFHYYDKDFNNEADTPDNFQSRRPNTSFCFLDIRSPGLGDTAMYLCATSGGTQETQYFGPGTRLLVL.